These 29 T cell receptor beta chains share one sample of origin, sequenced in a study of early T cells in non-severe SARS-CoV-2 infection. TCRdb called the 5' RACE reads again in MiXCR, with one record for every CDR3 protein. Among approximately 110,000 distinct CDR3 sequences, 14% to 15% were seen once, and the ten largest hold 21%. Sequenced sample: whole blood. Source of these receptors: an adult who was a healthcare worker with PCR-confirmed SARS-CoV-2 infection or an uninfected control (not recorded which).

V gene TRBV19 combines with J gene TRBJ1-1, with a possible D match to TRBD1 (5 bases). Germline V lookup: CDR1 LNHDA, CDR2 SQIVND (reference sequence). V was pared by 3 bases and J by 4 bases, with 12 bases between. The length of the CDR3 is 14 residues. The CDR3 nucleotides read TGTGCCAGTAGTATCCAGGGAAGAGGCACTGAAGCTTTCTTT. It yields the protein CASSIQGRGTEAFF.

Note on this clonotype: At one of its ends the junction is not consistent with the germline gene, which may arise from a read error. The chain has TRBV7-9 and TRBJ1-2; TRBD1 agrees at 10 bases. The germline V gene has CDR1 SEHNR and CDR2 FQNEAQ (reference sequence). The CDR3 spans 14 residues. The CDR3 region has the DNA TGTGCCAGCAGCTTGGGACAGGGGAACTATTGCTACACCTTC. Protein sequence: CASSLGQGNYCYTF.

This clonotype was recorded a few times. The chain recombines TRBV3-1 with TRBJ2-7; 10 bases map to TRBD1. The CDR3 length is 14 residues. Germline values: CDR1 LGHDT, CDR2 YNNKEL (reference sequence). Trimming took 8 bases from V and 7 from J; bases not matched to a gene: 11. The CDR3 region is CASRLGQGLGEQYF. The CDR3 DNA sequence: TGTGCCAGCCGACTGGGACAGGGGTTGGGGGAGCAGTACTTC.

The genes are TRBV10-3 and TRBJ2-1, with 7 bases lining up with TRBD1. Looked up from germline, CDR1 is ENHRY and CDR2 is SYGVKD. CDR3 size: 13 residues. V shed 2 bases and J 10 bases; nucleotides not matched to a gene: 5. CDR3 sequence (DNA): TGTGCCATCAGTGAGCTCGCAGGGGGAGAGCAGTTCTTC. Amino acid sequence: CAISELAGGEQFF.

The chain links TRBV12-5 to TRBJ2-3; D ambiguous. The CDR3 spans 12 residues. CDR1 and CDR2 (germline): LGHNT, FRNRAP. V was trimmed by 6 bases and J by 2 bases, leaving 6 bases between them. As DNA, the CDR3 is TGTGCTAGTGGATCCCTCACAGATACGCAGTATTTT. Amino acid sequence: CASGSLTDTQYF. The whole variable domain, filled in from reference TRBV12-5 and TRBJ2-3, reads DARVTQTPRHKVTEMGQEVTMRCQPILGHNTVFWYRQTMMQGLELLAYFRNRAPLDDSGMPKDRFSAEMPDATLATLKIQPSEPRDSAVYFCASGSLTDTQYFGPGTRLTVL.

This clonotype has just a few counts. The V gene is TRBV3-1, the J gene TRBJ1-5; 7 positions agree with TRBD1. Germline V lookup: CDR1 LGHDT, CDR2 YNNKEL (reference sequence). V gave up 1 base and J gave up 5 bases; unmatched junction bases: 5. This CDR3 comprises 15 residues. The CDR3 DNA reads TGTGCCAGCAGCCAAGCGACAGGGAGCGATCAGCCCCAGCATTTT. The encoded protein is CASSQATGSDQPQHF.

The chain is built from TRBV5-1 and TRBJ1-2; 8 bases agree with TRBD1. The ends lost 0 bases at V and 5 bases at J; junction bases unmatched: 9. The germline V gene encodes CDR1 SGHRS and CDR2 YFSETQ. The CDR3 spans 16 residues. The CDR3 DNA reads TGCGCCAGCAGCTTGGTCGGGACAGGCGGAGAGTATGGCTACACCTTC. This encodes CASSLVGTGGEYGYTF.

The sample holds many counts of this clonotype. This chain uses TRBV5-4 with TRBJ2-7; D remains ambiguous. V dropped 4 bases and J dropped 4 bases, with 9 bases sitting between them. Germline-derived CDR1 and CDR2 are SGHNT and YYREEE (reference sequence). This CDR3 spans 12 amino acids. The CDR3 DNA reads TGTGCCAGCAGCATGGACCAGTACGAGCAGTACTTC. It translates to CASSMDQYEQYF. Looking up the rest from reference TRBV5-4 and TRBJ2-7 gives the full variable domain: ETGVTQSPTHLIKTRGQQVTLRCSSQSGHNTVSWYQQALGQGPQFIFQYYREEENGRGNFPPRFSGLQFPNYSSELNVNALELDDSALYLCASSMDQYEQYFGPGTRLTVT.

The rearrangement links TRBV2 to TRBJ2-7, with D maybe TRBD2 (5 bases). Deletions cut 1 base from V and 6 bases from J, with 13 bases between. CDR3 size: 14 residues. Per germline, CDR1 SNHLY and CDR2 FYNNEI. Written as DNA, the CDR3 is TGTGCCAGCAGTGAAGGCGTGCCTGCGGGCGAGCAGTACTTC. Amino acid sequence: CASSEGVPAGEQYF.

This chain joins TRBV20-1 and TRBJ1-6; D uncertain. The V end was cut by 6 bases, the J end by 7 bases, with 16 bases between. The germline V gene has CDR1 DFQATT and CDR2 SNEGSKA (reference sequence). CDR3 size: 14 residues. CDR3 sequence (DNA): TGCAGTGCCGTTGTCCGTTTCGGGAATTCACCCCTCCACTTT. This codes for CSAVVRFGNSPLHF.

This clonotype occurred a few times. The gene calls are TRBV29-1 and TRBJ2-3; no clear D. The germline V and J ends were trimmed by 7 bases and 0 bases, with 2 bases remaining between them. CDR1 SQVTM and CDR2 ANQGSEA come from the germline V gene. The CDR3 loop spans 10 amino acids. CDR3 in DNA: TGCAGCGACAGCACAGATACGCAGTATTTT. Its translation is CSDSTDTQYF.

This clonotype was observed a handful of times. The CDR3 DNA sequence: TGCAGCGTGCAGACGAGTACGGTCACTGAAGCTTTCTTT. It translates to CSVQTSTVTEAFF. This chain links TRBV29-1 with TRBJ1-1; D ambiguous. Trimming pared 6 bases from V and 4 bases from J, leaving 15 bases between. There are 13 residues in the CDR3. Germline CDR1 reads SQVTM; CDR2 reads ANQGSEA.

This clonotype occurred a few times. The CDR3 end shows no conserved phenylalanine or tryptophan, and so a read error is likely. Because the CDR3's place on the DNA is in doubt, the DNA is left out and the CDR3 is given as listed by TCRdb. This CDR3 reads CASSSPGLRTEV. The genes are TRBV7-9 and TRBJ2-2; the D call in the table, TRBD1, was not verified against the DNA. Termini included, the CDR3 measures 12 amino acids. CDR1 is SEHNR and CDR2 is FQNEAQ in the germline V gene (reference sequence).

This clonotype has a handful of counts. The gene calls are TRBV6-2 or TRBV6-3 and TRBJ2-1; perhaps D is TRBD1 or TRBD2 (5 bases each). Trimming pared 0 bases from V and 4 bases from J, leaving 13 bases between. This CDR3 is 16 amino acids long. Germline assignment: CDR1 MNHEY and CDR2 SVGEGT. The CDR3 DNA is TGTGCCAGCAGTTACTCCGGGACCTCTCGGTACAATGAGCAGTTCTTC. It specifies CASSYSGTSRYNEQFF.

The rearrangement links TRBV12-5 to TRBJ1-5, with unresolved D. This CDR3 has 11 residues. Germline CDR1 LGHNT, CDR2 FRNRAP. The V end was cut by 6 bases, the J end by 4 bases, with 4 bases between. Here the CDR3 reads CASGLNQPQHF. The CDR3 nucleotides are TGTGCTAGTGGCCTGAATCAGCCCCAGCATTTT.

The V gene is TRBV3-1, the J gene TRBJ1-6; 9 nucleotides match TRBD1. Germline V CDR1 and CDR2: LGHDT, YNNKEL (reference sequence). The CDR3 has 15 residues. V lost 2 bases, J lost 7 bases, and 3 bases stayed unmatched. DNA for the CDR3: TGTGCCAGCAGCCAATTTGGACAGGGGAATTCACCCCTCCACTTT. Its protein is CASSQFGQGNSPLHF.

This rearrangement joins TRBV20-1 to TRBJ2-7; D unresolved. V was trimmed by 4 bases and J by 3 bases, leaving 13 bases between them. Germline CDR1 DFQATT, CDR2 SNEGSKA (reference sequence). This CDR3 comprises 13 residues. CDR3 amino acids: CSATSGHDYEQYF. CDR3 coding DNA: TGCAGTGCTACCTCCGGGCACGACTACGAGCAGTACTTC.

In its sample, this clonotype was seen many times. The gene calls are TRBV7-6 and TRBJ2-3; 8 bases agree with TRBD2. Unmatched junction bases numbered 7, after V lost 1 base and J lost 7 bases. Germline V gene lookup returns CDR1 SGHVS and CDR2 FNYEAQ. This CDR3 is built from 15 residues. DNA of the CDR3: TGTGCCAGCAGCTTAGATCCCAGCGGGGGATATACGCAGTATTTT. Translated: CASSLDPSGGYTQYF. Full variable domain (rest looked up from reference TRBV7-6 and TRBJ2-3): GAGVSQSPRYKVTKRGQDVALRCDPISGHVSLYWYRQALGQGPEFLTYFNYEAQQDKSGLPNDRFSAERPEGSISTLTIQRTEQRDSAMYRCASSLDPSGGYTQYFGPGTRLTVL.

This clonotype was counted between two and nine times. The V and J genes are TRBV3-1 and TRBJ2-6; D is unresolved. This CDR3 contains 15 residues. Germline CDR1 is LGHDT and CDR2 is YNNKEL (reference sequence). Trimming left V 6 bases short and J 0 bases short, with 9 bases between. The CDR3: CASSHGISGANVLTF. The CDR3 bases are TGTGCCAGCAGTCATGGCATCTCTGGGGCCAACGTCCTGACTTTC.

The table lists this clonotype with a few counts. V usage is TRBV20-1 and J usage is TRBJ2-2; tentatively, D is TRBD1 (8 bases). The CDR3 runs 14 residues. CDR1 is DFQATT, CDR2 SNEGSKA, per germline (reference sequence). V lost 5 bases and J lost 3, with 13 bases in between. CDR3 nucleotide sequence: TGCAGTGCTTCTACAGGGGGGGACACCGGGGAGCTGTTTTTT. Residues: CSASTGGDTGELFF.

There are a few counts of this clonotype. The CDR3 is CASSPGRESEAFF. In DNA form, the CDR3 reads TGTGCCAGCAGTCCCGGGAGGGAGTCTGAAGCTTTCTTT. The rearrangement joins TRBV27 to TRBJ1-1; D gene uncertain. The V gene lost 5 bases and the J gene lost 6 bases, with 13 bases spanning the gap. This CDR3 has 13 residues. CDR1 MNHEY and CDR2 SMNVEV come from the germline V gene (reference sequence).

This clonotype was seen repeatedly, ten times or more. This chain links TRBV6-1 with TRBJ1-1; D ambiguous. In germline, CDR1 is MNHNS, CDR2 SASEGT. The CDR3 spans 13 residues. Trimming removed 3 bases at V and 3 bases at J, with 8 bases between. In DNA, the CDR3 is TGTGCCAGCAGTGACCAAAGAGACACTGAAGCTTTCTTT. Translation: CASSDQRDTEAFF.

The table lists this clonotype with a few counts. The chain has TRBV3-1 and TRBJ2-1, with 8 bases lining up with TRBD2. CDR1 and CDR2 (germline): LGHDT, YNNKEL (reference sequence). The J segment lost 5 bases and the V segment lost 2 bases, leaving 8 bases of the junction unmatched. CDR3 length equals 16 residues. The CDR3 DNA is TGTGCCAGCAGCCAAAGCCCAGCGGGGGTTCACAATGAGCAGTTCTTC. Protein: CASSQSPAGVHNEQFF.

The J gene is TRBJ2-3, the V gene TRBV6-2 or TRBV6-3; 9 nucleotides match TRBD2. J lost 8 bases, V lost 6 bases, and 9 bases had no gene match. Per the germline V gene, CDR1 is MNHEY and CDR2 is SVGEGT. The CDR3 runs to 14 residues. The CDR3 coding sequence is TGTGCCAGCAGGTACGGGACTAGCATTTCTACGCAGTATTTT. This translates into CASRYGTSISTQYF.

The chain uses TRBV3-1 and TRBJ2-7; 8 nucleotides line up with TRBD1. Trimming cost V 4 bases and J 4 bases; bases outside gene matches: 18. Germline lookup yields CDR1 LGHDT and CDR2 YNNKEL (reference sequence). This CDR3 comprises 18 residues. The CDR3 DNA is TGTGCCAGCAGCCGCAACCCAGACCGCAGGGGGCCTTCGTACGAGCAGTACTTC. Residues: CASSRNPDRRGPSYEQYF.

This clonotype was counted between two and nine times. The chain is built from TRBV12-3 or TRBV12-4 and TRBJ2-7, with 9 positions matching TRBD1. J lost 6 bases, V lost 1 base, and 4 bases had no gene match. The CDR3 consists of 14 residues. Written as DNA, the CDR3 is TGTGCCAGCAGTTTAGGGGGACAGGGAAGCGAGCAGTACTTC. Residues: CASSLGGQGSEQYF.

The chain has TRBV9 and TRBJ1-2; 11 bases align to TRBD1. Germline CDR1 reads SGDLS; CDR2 reads YYNGEE. The CDR3 totals 15 residues. The J segment lost 4 bases and the V segment lost 1 base, leaving 3 bases of the junction unmatched. As DNA, the CDR3 is TGTGCCAGCAGCGTACTGGACAGGGGGCTCTATGGCTACACCTTC. It is translated as CASSVLDRGLYGYTF.

In its sample, this clonotype was seen many times. The chain carries TRBV14 and TRBJ1-5; no definite D call. Germline CDR1 reads SGHDN; CDR2 reads FVKESK. The CDR3 is 14 residues long. V gave up 1 base and J gave up 6 bases, with 10 bases separating them. For the CDR3, the DNA is TGTGCCAGCAGCCAAGGGGTACGGACTCAGCCCCAGCATTTT. It encodes CASSQGVRTQPQHF.

This clonotype was observed a handful of times. The V gene is TRBV20-1, the J gene TRBJ2-3; D might be TRBD2 (5 bases). This CDR3 is built from 15 residues. In germline, CDR1 is DFQATT, CDR2 SNEGSKA (reference sequence). Deletions cut 5 bases from V and 0 bases from J, with 15 bases between. The CDR3 nucleotides are TGCAGTGCTCTGGCCCGCGGGTCGAGCACAGATACGCAGTATTTT. It specifies CSALARGSSTDTQYF.